This TCR beta chain was identified in a study of blood T cell repertoires in COVID-19. Overall study context: Material from acute and convalescent COVID-19 was sourced from the United States, Italy and Spain. PBMCs, B-cell-depleted T cells, or T cells provided the cDNA or gDNA that made up the material.

V was shortened by 8 bases and J by 6 bases, with 13 bases between the two germline ends. The CDR3 runs 13 residues. In the authors' workflow: Scientists estimated how many nucleated cells there were by amplifying reference gene primers. Clones were sequenced by immunoSEQ multiplex PCR, and TCRdb holds only the in-frame ones, with some missing. V and J calls and clone size are as listed in that table; D and trimming were resolved from the DNA. Here the sample spans some 130,000 clones, about 79% being singletons. The rearrangement joins TRBV12-3 or TRBV12-4 to TRBJ2-2; D not resolved. This TCR was sampled from a woman aged 45-65 years with acute or convalescent COVID-19. The sample consisted of peripheral blood. The DNA for the CDR3 is TGTGCCAGCTTGGTGGCCCTGCCCGGGGAGCTGTTTTTT. It is translated as CASLVALPGELFF.